These 8 T cell receptor beta chains came from one sample sequenced in a study of T-cell reconstitution after alpha-beta-depleted transplantation in children. Unique molecular identifiers tagged the TCRbeta library. Via MiXCR, TCRdb re-called the PCR reads, giving one row per CDR3 protein. This table holds about 1,000,000 distinct CDR3 sequences, about 29% found once. The sample consisted of PBMCs, mostly from graft donor cells, taken 360 days after TCRalphabeta/CD19-depleted stem cell transplant. The source is a boy younger than two who had a stem cell transplant for SCID, so the T cells may come from the graft donor.

The V call is TRBV29-1, the J call TRBJ2-3; 7 bases agree with TRBD1. Germline V gene sequence: CDR1 SQVTM, CDR2 ANQGSEA. The CDR3 covers 14 residues. Unmatched junction bases numbered 7, after V lost 4 bases and J lost 3 bases. The CDR3 spells CSVGNRGLTDTQYF. CDR3 DNA sequence: TGCAGCGTTGGGAACAGGGGTTTAACAGATACGCAGTATTTT.

This chain joins TRBV12-3 or TRBV12-4 and TRBJ1-3; D possibly corresponds to TRBD1 (6 bases). Trimming left V 7 bases short and J 4 bases short, with 17 bases between. The CDR3 spans 15 residues. The CDR3 sequence: CASTPQGRWGNTIYF. Written as DNA, the CDR3 is TGTGCCAGCACTCCCCAGGGGCGTTGGGGAAACACCATATATTTT.

This clonotype was seen a few times. The J gene is TRBJ2-3, the V gene TRBV19; D tentatively fits TRBD1 or TRBD2 (5 bases each). V lost 4 bases and J 5 bases, leaving 10 bases between the germline ends. The germline gives CDR1 LNHDA, CDR2 SQIVND (reference sequence). This CDR3 region has 13 residues. The CDR3 spells CASSTGGVDTQYF. DNA of the CDR3: TGTGCCAGTAGTACTGGGGGTGTAGATACGCAGTATTTT.

The rearrangement joins TRBV24-1 to TRBJ2-3; no firm D call. The CDR3 is 14 amino acids. In germline, CDR1 is KGHDR, CDR2 SFDVKD. Trimming removed 3 bases at V and 3 bases at J, with 9 bases between. The CDR3 loop is CATSDRRLTDTQYF. The CDR3 DNA follows: TGTGCCACCAGTGATCGGCGGTTGACAGATACGCAGTATTTT.

V and J are TRBV20-1 and TRBJ2-7; no reliable D call. Germline V gene data show CDR1 as DFQATT and CDR2 as SNEGSKA (reference sequence). The V gene lost 3 bases and the J gene lost 1 base, with 13 bases spanning the gap. CDR3 length equals 14 residues. The CDR3 is CSASRDGNSYEQYF. The DNA of the CDR3 is TGCAGTGCTAGCAGAGATGGAAATTCCTACGAGCAGTACTTC.

This clonotype was picked up a small number of times. The genes are TRBV20-1 and TRBJ2-1; D may be TRBD2 (6 bases). Germline-derived CDR1 and CDR2 are DFQATT and SNEGSKA (reference sequence). This CDR3 region has 16 residues. V shed 4 bases and J shed 2 bases, with 18 bases lying between them. This CDR3 reads CSATRAGTSPYNEQFF. CDR3 sequence (DNA): TGCAGTGCTACACGTGCGGGGACGTCGCCCTACAATGAGCAGTTCTTC.

A few counts support this clonotype. This rearrangement joins TRBV11-2 to TRBJ2-2, with 9 bases aligning to TRBD2. The junction had 8 bases not matched to a gene; V was cut back by 5 bases and J by 7 bases. CDR3 length: 15 amino acids. The germline gives CDR1 SGHAT, CDR2 FQNNGV. The CDR3 region is CASSVTQLAGGELFF. Here the CDR3 DNA reads TGTGCCAGCAGCGTAACCCAACTAGCGGGCGGGGAGCTGTTTTTT.

The sample holds one count of this clonotype. The CDR3 DNA sequence: TGCGCCAGCAGCCAAGATCTAGCGGGCGACCTCCCAGAGACCCAGTACTTC. Its protein product is CASSQDLAGDLPETQYF. The chain is built from TRBV4-1 and TRBJ2-5; TRBD2 matches 8 bases. The germline V gene has CDR1 MGHRA and CDR2 YSYEKL. Losses at the gene ends were 0 bases for V and 4 bases for J; bases not matched to a gene: 10. This CDR3 has 17 amino acids.